These 8 T cell receptor beta chains were all obtained from the same sample, sequenced in a study of CD8 T cells in ankylosing spondylitis. Study-level points and caveats: Seemingly characteristic of ankylosing spondylitis blood was a TCR beta motif consisting of roughly 8 highly homologous variants.

These TCRs are of unknown antigen specificity. TCRdb recomputed calls from the 5' RACE reads with MiXCR, one row per CDR3 protein. The table shows a few hundred thousand distinct CDR3 sequences, with 6.5% to 10% occurring only once. What was sequenced was blood, either unsorted or a sorted T cell fraction (not recorded which). All receptors derive from a male donor with ankylosing spondylitis.

The table lists this clonotype with many counts. V usage is TRBV29-1 and J usage is TRBJ2-7, with 10 bases aligning to TRBD2. CDR1 is SQVTM and CDR2 is ANQGSEA in the germline V gene. V trimming: 6 bases; J trimming: 0 bases; junction bases outside the gene matches: 5. This CDR3 spans 14 amino acids. CDR3 nucleotide sequence: TGCAGCGTCTTTAGCGGGAGGAACTCCTACGAGCAGTACTTC. This gives the protein CSVFSGRNSYEQYF.

The chain combines TRBV7-3 with TRBJ2-1, with TRBD2 identical over 7 bases. CDR3 length: 17 amino acids. Trimming removed 5 bases from V and 8 bases from J; junction bases left unmatched: 18. In germline, CDR1 is SGHTA, CDR2 FQGTGA. This CDR3 is CASSPTPGTIRFDEQFF. The CDR3 bases are TGTGCCAGCAGCCCGACCCCCGGGACTATTAGATTCGATGAGCAGTTCTTC. The full variable domain, with the rest looked up from reference TRBV7-3 and TRBJ2-1, is GAGVSQTPSNKVTEKGKYVELRCDPISGHTALYWYRQSLGQGPEFLIYFQGTGAADDSGLPNDRFFAVRPEGSVSTLKIQRTERGDSAVYLCASSPTPGTIRFDEQFFGPGTRLTVL.

The chain is built from TRBV5-1 and TRBJ2-7; D perhaps matches TRBD2 (6 bases). Germline assignment: CDR1 SGHRS and CDR2 YFSETQ. Deletions cut 0 bases from V and 4 bases from J, with 11 bases between. This CDR3 spans 14 amino acids. CDR3 protein: CASSLGDGLYEQYF. For the CDR3, the DNA is TGCGCCAGCAGCTTGGGGGACGGACTATACGAGCAGTACTTC.

The sample holds a few counts of this clonotype. The chain has TRBV12-3 or TRBV12-4 and TRBJ2-3; 9 nucleotides line up with TRBD1. Trimming at V came to 7 bases and at J to 4 bases, leaving 6 bases not matched to a gene. This CDR3 has 14 residues. The CDR3 DNA is TGTGCCAGCACTCCCGGGACAGGGCCAGATACGCAGTATTTT. This codes for CASTPGTGPDTQYF.

The J gene is TRBJ2-5, the V gene TRBV5-4; the D gene is possibly TRBD1 (5 bases). CDR3 length: 13 residues. Trimming took off 3 bases at V and 1 base at J, with 7 bases between the two ends. Germline V CDR1 and CDR2: SGHNT, YYREEE (reference sequence). CDR3 coding DNA: TGTGCCAGCAGCTCACAGGTCCAAGAGACCCAGTACTTC. Encoded protein: CASSSQVQETQYF.

This clonotype has just a few counts. The chain recombines TRBV7-3 with TRBJ2-5, with D tentatively TRBD1 (6 bases). CDR3 length: 16 amino acids. V was trimmed by 2 bases and J by 5 bases, leaving 18 bases between them. Germline assignment: CDR1 SGHTA and CDR2 FQGTGA. In DNA, the CDR3 is TGTGCCAGCAGCTTAGGCCTACAGGGCGTGGGCGAGACCCAGTACTTC. Its translation is CASSLGLQGVGETQYF.

The chain joins TRBV4-2 to TRBJ1-1; 10 bases map to TRBD1. Trimming removed 0 bases from V and 4 bases from J; junction bases left unmatched: 8. The CDR3 contains 17 residues. Per the germline V gene, CDR1 is LGHNA and CDR2 is YNFKEQ. The CDR3 DNA reads TGTGCCAGCAGCCAAGAGGGGACAGGGGTTCAGAGCACTGAAGCTTTCTTT. Residues: CASSQEGTGVQSTEAFF.

There are a few counts of this clonotype. The J gene is TRBJ2-3, the V gene TRBV10-3; 9 bases map to TRBD2. Unmatched junction bases numbered 8, after V lost 5 bases and J lost 5 bases. This CDR3 is 15 amino acids long. The V gene's germline CDR1 is ENHRY and CDR2 SYGVKD. The CDR3 region is CAISKLAGEGDTQYF. DNA of the CDR3: TGTGCCATCAGTAAATTAGCGGGAGAAGGAGATACGCAGTATTTT.